This TCR beta chain was obtained from a study of blood T cell repertoires in COVID-19. Study-level information: Samples came from the United States, Italy and Spain, spanning acute and convalescent COVID-19. PBMCs, B-cell-depleted T cells, or T cells provided the cDNA or gDNA that made up the material.

Original data processing: Amplification of reference gene primers was used by the study to estimate nucleated cell counts. Measured with immunoSEQ multiplex PCR; TCRdb has only the in-frame clones, and not every one. The DNA was the basis for D and trimming; V, J and clone size are from that table. The data hold 130,000 or so clones, with approximately 77% observed a single time. Trimming cost V 6 bases and J 3 bases; bases outside gene matches: 13. CDR3 length: 17 amino acids. In germline, CDR1 is SGHVS, CDR2 FQNEAQ. The origin of this receptor is a man older than 75 with acute or convalescent COVID-19. The rearrangement uses TRBV7-8 and TRBJ1-5; 8 nucleotides align to TRBD1. The specimen sequenced was peripheral blood. The DNA for the CDR3 is TGTGCCAGCAGGGCAGGGGGCGCTGGAATACCCAATCAGCCCCAGCATTTT. Protein sequence: CASRAGGAGIPNQPQHF.